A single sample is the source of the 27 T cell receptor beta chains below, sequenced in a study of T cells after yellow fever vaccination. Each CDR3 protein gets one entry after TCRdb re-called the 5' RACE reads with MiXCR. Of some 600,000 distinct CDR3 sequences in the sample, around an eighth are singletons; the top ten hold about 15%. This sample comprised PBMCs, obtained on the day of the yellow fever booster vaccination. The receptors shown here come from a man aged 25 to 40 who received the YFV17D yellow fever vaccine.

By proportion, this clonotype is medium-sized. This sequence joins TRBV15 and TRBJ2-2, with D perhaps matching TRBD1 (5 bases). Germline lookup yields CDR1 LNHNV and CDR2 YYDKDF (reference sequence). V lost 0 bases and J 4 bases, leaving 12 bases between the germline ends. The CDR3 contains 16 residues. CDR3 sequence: CATSREWGASTGELFF. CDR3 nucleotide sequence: TGTGCCACCAGCAGAGAGTGGGGCGCGAGCACCGGGGAGCTGTTTTTT.

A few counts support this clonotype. Written as DNA, the CDR3 is TGCAGCGTTGAAGGCAGATATTACAATGAGCAGTTCTTC. It translates to CSVEGRYYNEQFF. The chain has TRBV29-1 and TRBJ2-1; D remains ambiguous. V lost 1 base, J lost 4 bases, and 8 bases lay in between. This CDR3 contains 13 residues. Germline V gives CDR1 SQVTM, CDR2 ANQGSEA.

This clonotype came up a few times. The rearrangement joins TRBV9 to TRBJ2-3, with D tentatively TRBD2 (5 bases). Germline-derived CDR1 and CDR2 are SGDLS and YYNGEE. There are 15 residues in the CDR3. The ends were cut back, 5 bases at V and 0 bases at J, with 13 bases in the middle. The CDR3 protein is CASSGVAFSTDTQYF. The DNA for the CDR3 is TGTGCCAGCAGTGGAGTAGCGTTTAGCACAGATACGCAGTATTTT.

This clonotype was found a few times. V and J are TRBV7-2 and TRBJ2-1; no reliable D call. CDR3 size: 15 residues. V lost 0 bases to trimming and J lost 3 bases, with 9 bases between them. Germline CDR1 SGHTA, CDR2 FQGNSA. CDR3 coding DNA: TGTGCCAGCAGCTTAGCGTTTGCAGACTACAATGAGCAGTTCTTC. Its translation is CASSLAFADYNEQFF. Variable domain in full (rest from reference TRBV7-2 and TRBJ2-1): GAGVSQSPSNKVTEKGKDVELRCDPISGHTALYWYRQSLGQGLEFLIYFQGNSAPDKSGLPSDRFSAERTGGSVSTLTIQRTQQEDSAVYLCASSLAFADYNEQFFGPGTRLTVL.

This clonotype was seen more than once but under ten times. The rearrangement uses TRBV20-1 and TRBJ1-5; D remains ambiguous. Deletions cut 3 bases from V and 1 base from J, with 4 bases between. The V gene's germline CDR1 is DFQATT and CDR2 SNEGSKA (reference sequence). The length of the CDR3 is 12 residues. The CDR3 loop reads CSASGSNQPQHF. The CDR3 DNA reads TGCAGTGCTAGTGGCAGCAATCAGCCCCAGCATTTT.

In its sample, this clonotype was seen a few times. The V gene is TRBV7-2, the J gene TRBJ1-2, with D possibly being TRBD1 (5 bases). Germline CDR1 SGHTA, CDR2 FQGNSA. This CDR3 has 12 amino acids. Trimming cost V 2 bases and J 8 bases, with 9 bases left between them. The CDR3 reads CASSLSAGGYTF. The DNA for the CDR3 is TGTGCCAGCAGCTTATCGGCAGGGGGCTACACCTTC.

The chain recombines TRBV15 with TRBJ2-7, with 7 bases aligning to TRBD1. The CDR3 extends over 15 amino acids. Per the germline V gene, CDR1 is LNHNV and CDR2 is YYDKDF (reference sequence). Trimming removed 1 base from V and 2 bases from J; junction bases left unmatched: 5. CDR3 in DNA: TGTGCCACCAGCAGAGCGGGACAGCCTCCCTACGAGCAGTACTTC. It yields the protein CATSRAGQPPYEQYF.

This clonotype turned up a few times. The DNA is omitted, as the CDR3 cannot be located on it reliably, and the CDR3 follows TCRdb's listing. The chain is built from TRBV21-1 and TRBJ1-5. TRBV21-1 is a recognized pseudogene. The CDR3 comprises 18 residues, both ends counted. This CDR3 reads CASSKEWQVGYGNQPQHF.

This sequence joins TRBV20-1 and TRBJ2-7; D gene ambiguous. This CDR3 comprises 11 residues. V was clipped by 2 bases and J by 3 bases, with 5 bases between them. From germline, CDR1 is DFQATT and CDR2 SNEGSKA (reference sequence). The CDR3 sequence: CSARQFYEQYF. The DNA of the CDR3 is TGCAGTGCTAGACAGTTCTACGAGCAGTACTTC.

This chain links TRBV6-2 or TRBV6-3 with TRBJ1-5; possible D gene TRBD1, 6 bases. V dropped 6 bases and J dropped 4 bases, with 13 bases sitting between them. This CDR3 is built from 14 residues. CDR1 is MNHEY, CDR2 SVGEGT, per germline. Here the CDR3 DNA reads TGTGCCAGCAGCGACGGACAGATTAATCAGCCCCAGCATTTT. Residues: CASSDGQINQPQHF.

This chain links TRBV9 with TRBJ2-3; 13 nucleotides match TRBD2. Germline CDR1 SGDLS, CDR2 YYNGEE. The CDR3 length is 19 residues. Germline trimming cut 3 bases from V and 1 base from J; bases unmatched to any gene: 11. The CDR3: CASSGNGLAGEWGTDTQYF. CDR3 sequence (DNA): TGTGCCAGCAGCGGTAATGGACTAGCGGGAGAGTGGGGCACAGATACGCAGTATTTT.

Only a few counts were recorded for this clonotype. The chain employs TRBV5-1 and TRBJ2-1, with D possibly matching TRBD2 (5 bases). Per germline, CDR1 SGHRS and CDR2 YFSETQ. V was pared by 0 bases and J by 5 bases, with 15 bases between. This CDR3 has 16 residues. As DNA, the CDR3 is TGCGCCAGCAGCTTGGGAGCCCGGAGCGGTAACAATGAGCAGTTCTTC. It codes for CASSLGARSGNNEQFF.

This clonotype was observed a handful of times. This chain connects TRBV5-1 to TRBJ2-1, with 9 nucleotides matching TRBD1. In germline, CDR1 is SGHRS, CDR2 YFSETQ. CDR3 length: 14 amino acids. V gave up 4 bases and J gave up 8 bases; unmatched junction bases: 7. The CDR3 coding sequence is TGCGCCAGCAGCACAGGACAGGGGTTCCATGAGCAGTTCTTC. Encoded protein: CASSTGQGFHEQFF.

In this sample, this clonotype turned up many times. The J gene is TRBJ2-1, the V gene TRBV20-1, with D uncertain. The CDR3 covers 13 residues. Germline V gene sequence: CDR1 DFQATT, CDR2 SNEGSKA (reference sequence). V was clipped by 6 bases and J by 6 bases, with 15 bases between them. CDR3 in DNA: TGCAGTGCCCCGATGTCCGGTAGCAATGAGCAGTTCTTC. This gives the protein CSAPMSGSNEQFF.

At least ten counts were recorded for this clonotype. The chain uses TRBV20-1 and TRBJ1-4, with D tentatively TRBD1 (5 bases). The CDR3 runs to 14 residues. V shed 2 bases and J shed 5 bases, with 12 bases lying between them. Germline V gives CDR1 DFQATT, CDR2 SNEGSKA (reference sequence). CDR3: CSARSTGRNEKLFF. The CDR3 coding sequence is TGCAGTGCTAGATCTACAGGCCGGAATGAAAAACTGTTTTTT.

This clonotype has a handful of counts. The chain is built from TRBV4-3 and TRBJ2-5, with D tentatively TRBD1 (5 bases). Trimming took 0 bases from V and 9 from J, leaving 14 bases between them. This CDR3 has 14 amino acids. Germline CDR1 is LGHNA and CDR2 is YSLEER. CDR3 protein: CASSQDGAVAAQYF. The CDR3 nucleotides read TGCGCCAGCAGCCAAGATGGGGCAGTTGCTGCCCAGTACTTC.

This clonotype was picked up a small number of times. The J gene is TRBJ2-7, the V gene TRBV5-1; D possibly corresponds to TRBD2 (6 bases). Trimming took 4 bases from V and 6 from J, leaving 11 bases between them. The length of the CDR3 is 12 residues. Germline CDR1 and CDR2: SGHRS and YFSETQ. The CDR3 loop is CASSPDYSEQYF. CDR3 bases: TGCGCCAGCAGCCCGGACTATAGCGAGCAGTACTTC.

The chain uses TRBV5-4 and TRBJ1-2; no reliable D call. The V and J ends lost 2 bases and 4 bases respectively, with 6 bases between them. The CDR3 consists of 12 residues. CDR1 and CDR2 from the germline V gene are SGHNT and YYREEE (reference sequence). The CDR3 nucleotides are TGTGCCAGCAGCTTACCACCCTATGGCTACACCTTC. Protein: CASSLPPYGYTF.

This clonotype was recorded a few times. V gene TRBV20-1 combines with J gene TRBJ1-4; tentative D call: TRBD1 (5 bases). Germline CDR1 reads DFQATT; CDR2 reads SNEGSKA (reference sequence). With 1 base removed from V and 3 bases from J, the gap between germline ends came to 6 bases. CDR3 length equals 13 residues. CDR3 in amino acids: CSARVGPNEKLFF. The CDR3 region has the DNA TGCAGTGCTAGAGTGGGACCTAATGAAAAACTGTTTTTT.

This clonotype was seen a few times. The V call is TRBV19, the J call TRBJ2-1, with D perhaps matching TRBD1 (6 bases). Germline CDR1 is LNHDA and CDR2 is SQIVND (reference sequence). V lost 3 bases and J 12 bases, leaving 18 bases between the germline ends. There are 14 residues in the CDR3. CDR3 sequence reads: CASSIITGPELQFF. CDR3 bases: TGTGCCAGTAGTATCATAACAGGGCCGGAGTTGCAGTTCTTC.

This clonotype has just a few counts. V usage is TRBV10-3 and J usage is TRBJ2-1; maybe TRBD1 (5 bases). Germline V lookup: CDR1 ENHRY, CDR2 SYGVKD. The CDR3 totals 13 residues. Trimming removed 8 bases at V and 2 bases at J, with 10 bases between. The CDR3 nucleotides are TGTGCCATCGCTGTGGACACCTACAATGAGCAGTTCTTC. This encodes CAIAVDTYNEQFF.

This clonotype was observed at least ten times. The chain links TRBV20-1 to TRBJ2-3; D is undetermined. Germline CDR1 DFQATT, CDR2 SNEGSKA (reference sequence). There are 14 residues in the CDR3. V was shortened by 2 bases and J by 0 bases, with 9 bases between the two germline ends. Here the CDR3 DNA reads TGCAGTGCTAGAATCCGGGTTAGCACAGATACGCAGTATTTT. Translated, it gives CSARIRVSTDTQYF.

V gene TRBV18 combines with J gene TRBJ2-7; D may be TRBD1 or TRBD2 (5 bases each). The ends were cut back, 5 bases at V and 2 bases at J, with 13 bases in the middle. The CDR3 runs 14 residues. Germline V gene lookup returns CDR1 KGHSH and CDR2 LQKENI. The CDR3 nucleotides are TGTGCCAGCTCAGGGGACCGAGACCCCTACGAGCAGTACTTC. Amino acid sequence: CASSGDRDPYEQYF.

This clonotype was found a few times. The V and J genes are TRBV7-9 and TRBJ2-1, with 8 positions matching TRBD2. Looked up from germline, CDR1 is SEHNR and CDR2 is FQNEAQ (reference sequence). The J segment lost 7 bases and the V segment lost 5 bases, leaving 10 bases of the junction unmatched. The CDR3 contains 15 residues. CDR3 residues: CASSRFGTSLNEQFF. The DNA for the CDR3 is TGTGCCAGCAGCCGATTCGGGACTAGTTTAAATGAGCAGTTCTTC.

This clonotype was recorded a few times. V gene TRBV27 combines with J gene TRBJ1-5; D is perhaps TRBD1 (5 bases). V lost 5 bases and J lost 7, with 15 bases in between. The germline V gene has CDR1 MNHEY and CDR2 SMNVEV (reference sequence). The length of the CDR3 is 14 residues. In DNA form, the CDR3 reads TGTGCCAGCAGTCCCACCCAGGGACGGCAGCCCCAGCATTTT. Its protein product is CASSPTQGRQPQHF.

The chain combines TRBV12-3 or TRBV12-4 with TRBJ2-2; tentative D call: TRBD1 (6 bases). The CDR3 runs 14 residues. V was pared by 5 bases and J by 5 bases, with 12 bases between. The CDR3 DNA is TGTGCCAGCAGTACCGGGACACAGACCGGGGAGCTGTTTTTT. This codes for CASSTGTQTGELFF.

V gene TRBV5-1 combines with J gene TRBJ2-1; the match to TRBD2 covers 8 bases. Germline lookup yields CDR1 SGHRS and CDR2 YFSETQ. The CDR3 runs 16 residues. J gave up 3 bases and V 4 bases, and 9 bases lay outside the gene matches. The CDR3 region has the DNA TGCGCCAGCAGCCCCCCGGGGAGCGGGGGCTACAATGAGCAGTTCTTC. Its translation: CASSPPGSGGYNEQFF. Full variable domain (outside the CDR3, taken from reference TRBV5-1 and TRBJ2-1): KAGVTQTPRYLIKTRGQQVTLSCSPISGHRSVSWYQQTPGQGLQFLFEYFSETQRNKGNFPGRFSGRQFSNSRSEMNVSTLELGDSALYLCASSPPGSGGYNEQFFGPGTRLTVL.